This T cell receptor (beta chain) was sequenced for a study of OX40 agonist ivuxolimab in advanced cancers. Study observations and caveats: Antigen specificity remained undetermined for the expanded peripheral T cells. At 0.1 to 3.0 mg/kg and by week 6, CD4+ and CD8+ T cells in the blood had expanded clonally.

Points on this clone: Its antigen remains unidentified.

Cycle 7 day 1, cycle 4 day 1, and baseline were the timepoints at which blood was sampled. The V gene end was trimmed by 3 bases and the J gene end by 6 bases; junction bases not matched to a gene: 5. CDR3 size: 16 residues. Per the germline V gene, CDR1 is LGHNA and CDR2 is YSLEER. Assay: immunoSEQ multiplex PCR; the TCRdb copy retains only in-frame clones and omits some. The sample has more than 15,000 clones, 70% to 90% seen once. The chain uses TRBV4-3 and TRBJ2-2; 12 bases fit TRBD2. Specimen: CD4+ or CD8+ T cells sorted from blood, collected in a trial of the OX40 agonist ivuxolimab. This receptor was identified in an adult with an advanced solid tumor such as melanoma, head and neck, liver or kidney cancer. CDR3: CASSHQLAGGPGELFF. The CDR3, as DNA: TGCGCCAGCAGCCACCAACTAGCGGGGGGTCCCGGGGAGCTGTTTTTT.